Listed here are 26 T cell receptor beta chains from one sample, sequenced in a study of vaccination effects on CD4 cells after COVID-19 (dated by TCRdb to between 2021 and 2024). The antigens of these receptors remain unknown. Libraries were made using the immunoSEQ multiplex PCR assay. The table comes from immuneACCESS by way of TCRdb, which keeps in-frame sequences with V and J called. Part of the clones is missing from these tables; in studies checked, under half for an unresolved V gene and the rest for unknown reasons. The sample records about 66,000 clones, around four fifths of which are singletons. The ten largest clones add up to more than 0.85% of the sample. In the ViraFEST assay, PBMC were stimulated with viral peptide pools, and antigen-specific CD4+ T cell clonotypes were then identified by expansion using TCR sequencing. After less than 13 days of culture, CD4+ T cells were isolated with the EasySep CD4+ T cell isolation kit. Participants received two doses of either the BNT162b2 or the mRNA-1273 mRNA SARS-CoV-2 vaccine.

The specimen comprised CD4+ T cells from PBMCs cultured with HCoV-OC43 spike peptides, sampled after COVID-19 vaccination. The sample's cell subset or site label, decoded: HCoV-OC43 spike overlapping peptide pool stimulation. The source is a human donor who received a COVID-19 vaccine.

The rearrangement links TRBV19 to TRBJ2-2; tentative D call: TRBD1 (6 bases). CDR3 length: 14 residues. V was cut by 5 bases and J by 6 bases, with 13 bases left in between. The germline gives CDR1 LNHDA, CDR2 SQIVND (reference sequence). CDR3 DNA sequence: TGTGCCAGTAGTGGGGACATAGGGCCCGGGGAGCTGTTTTTT. It specifies CASSGDIGPGELFF.

This clone was picked up a small number of times. V is TRBV27 and J is TRBJ2-2; no clear D. The germline V gene encodes CDR1 MNHEY and CDR2 SMNVEV (reference sequence). Trimming stripped 3 bases from V and 0 bases from J, with 5 bases between. The length of the CDR3 is 14 residues. The CDR3: CASSFWSNTGELFF. CDR3 coding DNA: TGTGCCAGCAGTTTTTGGTCGAACACCGGGGAGCTGTTTTTT.

The chain links TRBV7-3 to TRBJ2-1; TRBD1 might be the D (6 bases). V shed 5 bases and J shed 1 base, with 12 bases lying between them. Germline loops: CDR1 SGHTA, CDR2 FQGTGA. This CDR3 region has 15 residues. The CDR3 region is CASSPRQASYNEQFF. The DNA for the CDR3 is TGTGCCAGCAGCCCACGACAGGCATCCTACAATGAGCAGTTCTTC.

The chain joins TRBV15 to TRBJ1-2; D is unclear. V was pared by 0 bases and J by 8 bases, with 16 bases between. The germline V gene has CDR1 LNHNV and CDR2 YYDKDF (reference sequence). The CDR3 has 15 amino acids. The CDR3: CATSRDTVLPQGYTF. The CDR3 DNA follows: TGTGCCACCAGCAGAGATACAGTCCTACCGCAGGGCTACACCTTC. The entire variable domain, with the rest obtained from reference TRBV15 and TRBJ1-2, is as follows: DAMVIQNPRYQVTQFGKPVTLSCSQTLNHNVMYWYQQKSSQAPKLLFHYYDKDFNNEADTPDNFQSRRPNTSFCFLDIRSPGLGDTAMYLCATSRDTVLPQGYTFGSGTRLTVV.

V and J are TRBV10-3 and TRBJ2-1; no clear D. This CDR3 is 14 amino acids long. Germline V lookup: CDR1 ENHRY, CDR2 SYGVKD. Trimming pared 0 bases from V and 4 bases from J, leaving 7 bases between. The CDR3 protein is CAISESVGYNEQFF. The CDR3, as DNA: TGTGCCATCAGTGAGTCGGTGGGGTACAATGAGCAGTTCTTC.

This sequence joins TRBV6-2 or TRBV6-3 and TRBJ2-7; D might be TRBD1 (6 bases). Trimming took off 5 bases at V and 0 bases at J, with 11 bases between the two ends. Germline CDR1 is MNHEY and CDR2 is SVGEGT. The CDR3 has 14 residues. The CDR3 spells CASSPDSHSYEQYV. CDR3 coding DNA: TGTGCCAGCAGTCCGGACAGCCACTCCTACGAGCAGTACGTC.

The chain carries TRBV10-2 and TRBJ2-6, with 10 bases lining up with TRBD1. The V and J ends lost 2 bases and 0 bases, in that order; junction bases with no gene match: 10. Germline V gene data show CDR1 as WSHSY and CDR2 as SAAADI. The CDR3 consists of 20 residues. CDR3 region: CASSELRDRGYSSGANVLTF. Written as DNA, the CDR3 is TGCGCCAGCAGTGAGCTCCGGGACAGGGGATATAGCTCTGGGGCCAACGTCCTGACTTTC.

The chain carries TRBV29-1 and TRBJ1-3; possibly TRBD1 for D (6 bases). Trimming took 7 bases from V and 0 from J, leaving 16 bases between them. Germline V CDR1 and CDR2: SQVTM, ANQGSEA. The CDR3 loop spans 15 amino acids. This CDR3 reads CSGISQGSSGNTIYF. CDR3 in DNA: TGCAGCGGGATCTCCCAGGGGAGCTCTGGAAACACCATATATTTT.

The chain uses TRBV18 and TRBJ1-1, with a tentative D call TRBD1 (6 bases). Germline-derived CDR1 and CDR2 are KGHSH and LQKENI. The CDR3 extends over 16 amino acids. With 5 bases removed from V and 0 bases from J, the gap between germline ends came to 16 bases. CDR3 bases: TGTGCCAGCTCAGAAGTACTTGGGACAATGAACACTGAAGCTTTCTTT. Protein product: CASSEVLGTMNTEAFF.

The genes are TRBV19 and TRBJ2-6, with D hard to call. Trimming removed 3 bases from V and 3 bases from J, with 9 bases in between. The CDR3 has 15 residues. Germline values: CDR1 LNHDA, CDR2 SQIVND (reference sequence). The CDR3: CASSIKGGGANVLTF. CDR3 DNA sequence: TGTGCCAGTAGTATTAAGGGTGGTGGGGCCAACGTCCTGACTTTC.

This chain uses TRBV2 with TRBJ1-3; tentatively, D is TRBD1 (6 bases). CDR1 and CDR2 from the germline V gene are SNHLY and FYNNEI. The length of the CDR3 is 14 residues. Between the trimmed V and J ends, which lost 8 bases and 0 bases, there was a span of 11 bases. The CDR3 protein is CASGQWASGNTIYF. The CDR3 region has the DNA TGTGCCAGCGGACAGTGGGCCTCTGGAAACACCATATATTTT.

This chain connects TRBV7-2 to TRBJ1-2; D possibly corresponds to TRBD1 (5 bases). The V gene lost 1 base and the J gene lost 4 bases, with 13 bases spanning the gap. Per the germline V gene, CDR1 is SGHTA and CDR2 is FQGNSA. This CDR3 region has 15 residues. CDR3 in amino acids: CASSLGPLQGYGYTF. The CDR3 DNA reads TGTGCCAGCAGCTTAGGACCTCTCCAGGGCTATGGCTACACCTTC.

The rearrangement links TRBV2 to TRBJ1-1; D ambiguous. CDR3 size: 12 residues. Germline-derived CDR1 and CDR2 are SNHLY and FYNNEI. The V end was cut by 2 bases, the J end by 10 bases, with 11 bases between. The CDR3 sequence: CASSEYNRVAFF. Here the CDR3 DNA reads TGTGCCAGCAGTGAATATAACCGGGTAGCTTTCTTT. The complete variable domain, with remaining parts taken from reference TRBV2 and TRBJ1-1, reads EPEVTQTPSHQVTQMGQEVILRCVPISNHLYFYWYRQILGQKVEFLVSFYNNEISEKSEIFDDQFSVERPDGSNFTLKIRSTKLEDSAMYFCASSEYNRVAFFGQGTRLTVV.

The chain links TRBV19 to TRBJ1-5; a possible D gene is TRBD1 (5 bases). CDR1 and CDR2 from the germline V gene are LNHDA and SQIVND (reference sequence). This CDR3 has 17 residues. V shed 8 bases and J shed 2 bases, with 22 bases lying between them. The CDR3 nucleotides read TGTGCCAGTGAGGGCAGGGTATCCGAGCTGGGCAATCAGCCCCAGCATTTT. Its translation is CASEGRVSELGNQPQHF.

The chain joins TRBV5-4 to TRBJ2-3; the match to TRBD1 covers 9 bases. The CDR3 spans 16 residues. The V segment lost 2 bases and the J segment 5 bases; nucleotides outside the gene matches: 9. From germline, CDR1 is SGHNT and CDR2 YYREEE (reference sequence). This chain's CDR3 is CASSLVTGGALDTQYF. The CDR3 DNA reads as TGTGCCAGCAGCTTAGTTACAGGGGGCGCATTAGATACGCAGTATTTT.

This clone was recorded only once. The V call is TRBV4-1, the J call TRBJ2-5; the D is unclear. V was trimmed by 3 bases and J by 3 bases, leaving 20 bases between them. CDR3 length: 17 amino acids. Germline V gives CDR1 MGHRA, CDR2 YSYEKL. In DNA, the CDR3 is TGCGCCAGCAGCCATGTTCTACGGACGACCAAGAAAGAGACCCAGTACTTC. Translating gives CASSHVLRTTKKETQYF.

This clone was seen only a few times. The J gene is TRBJ1-6, the V gene TRBV27; 10 bases are a match to TRBD1. Germline values: CDR1 MNHEY, CDR2 SMNVEV (reference sequence). This CDR3 comprises 15 residues. J gave up 8 bases and V 6 bases, and 7 bases lay outside the gene matches. In DNA form, the CDR3 reads TGTGCCAGCAGAATACCTGGGACAGGGGATTCACCCCTCCACTTT. Translation: CASRIPGTGDSPLHF.

The rearrangement joins TRBV4-1 to TRBJ2-3; possibly TRBD2 for D (6 bases). From germline, CDR1 is MGHRA and CDR2 YSYEKL. Between the trimmed V and J ends, which lost 3 bases and 4 bases, there was a span of 17 bases. This CDR3 has 16 amino acids. The CDR3 region is CASSQRTWRGPDTQYF. CDR3 coding DNA: TGCGCCAGCAGCCAGAGGACGTGGCGGGGCCCAGATACGCAGTATTTT.

V is TRBV19 and J is TRBJ1-2; 7 nucleotides line up with TRBD1. CDR1 is LNHDA and CDR2 is SQIVND in the germline V gene (reference sequence). J gave up 4 bases and V 7 bases, and 9 bases lay outside the gene matches. The CDR3 covers 14 residues. The CDR3 is CASTQRTGVYGYTF. CDR3 nucleotide sequence: TGTGCCAGTACCCAACGGACAGGAGTCTATGGCTACACCTTC.

The genes are TRBV29-1 and TRBJ2-6, with D perhaps matching TRBD2 (5 bases). In germline, CDR1 is SQVTM, CDR2 ANQGSEA. The V gene lost 6 bases and the J gene lost 4 bases, with 10 bases spanning the gap. The CDR3 is made up of 13 amino acids. CDR3 loop: CSVGVGGANVLTF. CDR3 nucleotides: TGCAGCGTCGGGGTGGGGGGGGCCAACGTCCTGACTTTC.

The V and J genes are TRBV4-1 and TRBJ2-7, with 7 bases identical to TRBD1. CDR1 is MGHRA, CDR2 YSYEKL, per germline. The ends lost 1 base at V and 1 base at J; junction bases unmatched: 4. This CDR3 has 15 amino acids. CDR3 nucleotide sequence: TGCGCCAGCAGCCAAGGACAGGGTAGGTCCTACGAGCAGTACGTC. As protein: CASSQGQGRSYEQYV.

The gene calls are TRBV28 and TRBJ1-5; tentative D call: TRBD1 (6 bases). This CDR3 contains 13 residues. V lost 6 bases, J lost 0 bases, and 6 bases lay in between. The germline CDR1 and CDR2 sequences are MDHEN and SYDVKM. CDR3 sequence: CASRQGSNQPQHF. DNA of the CDR3: TGTGCCAGCAGACAGGGTAGCAATCAGCCCCAGCATTTT. The full variable domain, with the rest looked up from reference TRBV28 and TRBJ1-5, is DVKVTQSSRYLVKRTGEKVFLECVQDMDHENMFWYRQDPGLGLRLIYFSYDVKMKEKGDIPEGYSVSREKKERFSLILESASTNQTSMYLCASRQGSNQPQHFGDGTRLSIL.

Here the CDR3 DNA reads TGTGCCAGCAGGGCCGACAGGTGGCAGCCCCAGCATTTT. Amino acids: CASRADRWQPQHF. The chain carries TRBV6-6 and TRBJ1-5, with a possible D match to TRBD1 (6 bases). This CDR3 comprises 13 residues. The V end was cut by 6 bases, the J end by 7 bases, with 13 bases between. Looked up from germline, CDR1 is MNHNY and CDR2 is SVGAGI (reference sequence).

The V call is TRBV5-1, the J call TRBJ1-1; D ambiguous. The germline V gene encodes CDR1 SGHRS and CDR2 YFSETQ. The CDR3 extends over 15 amino acids. V was clipped by 0 bases and J by 1 base, with 10 bases between them. The CDR3 sequence is CASSLVGARNTEAFF. The CDR3 bases are TGCGCCAGCAGCTTGGTCGGAGCACGGAACACTGAAGCTTTCTTT.

The V gene is TRBV7-8, the J gene TRBJ1-3; TRBD1 might be the D (6 bases). Germline lookup yields CDR1 SGHVS and CDR2 FQNEAQ. Trimming cost V 5 bases and J 0 bases, with 17 bases left between them. This CDR3 is 17 amino acids long. The CDR3 bases are TGTGCCAGCAGCACCGGACAGACGCCGATCTCTGGAAACACCATATATTTT. Its protein is CASSTGQTPISGNTIYF. The full variable domain, in which reference TRBV7-8 and TRBJ1-3 provide the parts outside the CDR3, is GAGVSQSPRYKVAKRGQDVALRCDPISGHVSLFWYQQALGQGPEFLTYFQNEAQLDKSGLPSDRFFAERPEGSVSTLKIQRTQQEDSAVYLCASSTGQTPISGNTIYFGEGSWLTVV.

The chain couples TRBV5-6 to TRBJ1-1; D is ambiguous. The germline V gene encodes CDR1 SGHDT and CDR2 YYEEEE. Trimming took off 0 bases at V and 1 base at J, with 10 bases between the two ends. The CDR3 sequence is 15 residues long. The CDR3 loop reads CASSLEPSTNTEAFF. The DNA of the CDR3 is TGTGCCAGCAGCTTGGAGCCGAGCACGAACACTGAAGCTTTCTTT.